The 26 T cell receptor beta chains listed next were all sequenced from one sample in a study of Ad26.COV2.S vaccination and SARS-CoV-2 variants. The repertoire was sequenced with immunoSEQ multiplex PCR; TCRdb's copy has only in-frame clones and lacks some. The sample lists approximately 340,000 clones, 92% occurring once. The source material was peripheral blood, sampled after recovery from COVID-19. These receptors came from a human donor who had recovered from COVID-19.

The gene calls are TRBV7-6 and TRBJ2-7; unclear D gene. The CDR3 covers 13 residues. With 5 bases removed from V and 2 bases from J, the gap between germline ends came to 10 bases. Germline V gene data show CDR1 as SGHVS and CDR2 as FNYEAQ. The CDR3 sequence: CASSPLQTYEQYF. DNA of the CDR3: TGTGCCAGCAGCCCCCTGCAGACCTACGAGCAGTACTTC.

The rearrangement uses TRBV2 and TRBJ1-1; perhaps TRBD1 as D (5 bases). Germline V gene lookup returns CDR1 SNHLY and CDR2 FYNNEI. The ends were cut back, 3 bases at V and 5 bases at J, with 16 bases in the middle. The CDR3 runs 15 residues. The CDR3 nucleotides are TGTGCCAGCAGTGATGGGACCCCGTTATGGACTGAAGCTTTCTTT. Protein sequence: CASSDGTPLWTEAFF.

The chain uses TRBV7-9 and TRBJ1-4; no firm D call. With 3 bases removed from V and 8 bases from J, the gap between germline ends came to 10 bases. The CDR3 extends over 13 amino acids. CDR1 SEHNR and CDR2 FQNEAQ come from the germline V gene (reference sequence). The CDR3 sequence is CASSFQSSEKLFF. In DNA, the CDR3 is TGTGCCAGCAGCTTTCAGTCTTCCGAAAAACTGTTTTTT.

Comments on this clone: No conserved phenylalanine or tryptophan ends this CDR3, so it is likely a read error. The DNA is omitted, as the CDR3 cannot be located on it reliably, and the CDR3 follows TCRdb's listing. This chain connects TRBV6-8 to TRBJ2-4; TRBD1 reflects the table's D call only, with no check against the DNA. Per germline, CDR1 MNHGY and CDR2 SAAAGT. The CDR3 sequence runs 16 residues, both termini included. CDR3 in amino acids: CASSYSIKSPPGQTIL.

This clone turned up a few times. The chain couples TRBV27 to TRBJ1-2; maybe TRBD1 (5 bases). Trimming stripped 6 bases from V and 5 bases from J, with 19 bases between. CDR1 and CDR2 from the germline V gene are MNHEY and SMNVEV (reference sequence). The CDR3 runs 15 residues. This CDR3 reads CASSTTPGGRYGYTF. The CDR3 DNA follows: TGTGCCAGCAGCACCACCCCCGGGGGTCGGTATGGCTACACCTTC.

DNA for the CDR3: TGTGCCAGCAGCATCCGGGTAGCGGGGGACGAGCAGTACTTC. It specifies CASSIRVAGDEQYF. The chain has TRBV7-2 and TRBJ2-7, with TRBD2 matching over 9 bases. The trim removed 5 bases at V and 5 bases at J, leaving 7 bases unmatched. CDR1 and CDR2 (germline): SGHTA, FQGNSA. CDR3 length: 14 amino acids.

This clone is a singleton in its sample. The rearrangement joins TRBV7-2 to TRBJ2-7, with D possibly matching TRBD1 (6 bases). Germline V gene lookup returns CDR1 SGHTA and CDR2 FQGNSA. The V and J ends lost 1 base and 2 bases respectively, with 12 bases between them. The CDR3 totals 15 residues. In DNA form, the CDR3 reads TGTGCCAGCAGCTTAGGGGGGCACCAGGCCTACGAGCAGTACTTC. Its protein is CASSLGGHQAYEQYF.

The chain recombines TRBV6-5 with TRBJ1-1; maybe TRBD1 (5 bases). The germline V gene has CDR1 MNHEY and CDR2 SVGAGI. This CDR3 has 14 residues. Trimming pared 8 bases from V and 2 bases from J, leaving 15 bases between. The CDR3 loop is CASGHRHSNTEAFF. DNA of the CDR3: TGTGCCAGCGGACATCGGCACTCAAACACTGAAGCTTTCTTT.

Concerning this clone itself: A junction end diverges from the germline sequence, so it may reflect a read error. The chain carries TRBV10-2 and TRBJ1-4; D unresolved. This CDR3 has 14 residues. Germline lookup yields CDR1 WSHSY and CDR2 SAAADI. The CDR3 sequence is CASSDRTANEKLFF. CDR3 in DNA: TGCGCCAGCAGTGATCGGACGGCTAACGAAAAACTGTTTTTT.

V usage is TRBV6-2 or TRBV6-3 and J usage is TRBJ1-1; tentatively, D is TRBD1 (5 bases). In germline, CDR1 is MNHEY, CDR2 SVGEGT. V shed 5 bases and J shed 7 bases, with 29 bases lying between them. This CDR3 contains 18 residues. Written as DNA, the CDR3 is TGTGCCAGCAGTCCGGCCTGGACGGGGGGATGGTTGGCTGATGAAGCTTTCTTT. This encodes CASSPAWTGGWLADEAFF.

CDR3 sequence: CASSSHRDPHSYEQYF. The CDR3 bases are TGTGCCAGCAGCTCCCACCGGGACCCACACTCCTACGAGCAGTACTTC. This chain connects TRBV11-2 to TRBJ2-7; the D gene could be TRBD1 or TRBD2 (5 bases each). Germline V gene data show CDR1 as SGHAT and CDR2 as FQNNGV. Trimming removed 4 bases from V and 0 bases from J, with 16 bases in between. CDR3 length: 16 amino acids.

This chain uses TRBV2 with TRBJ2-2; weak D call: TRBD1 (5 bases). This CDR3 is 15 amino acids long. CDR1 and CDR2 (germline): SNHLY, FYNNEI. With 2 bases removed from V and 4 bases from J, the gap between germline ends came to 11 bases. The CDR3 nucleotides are TGTGCCAGCAGTGAATTGCAGGGCAGCACCGGGGAGCTGTTTTTT. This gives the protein CASSELQGSTGELFF.

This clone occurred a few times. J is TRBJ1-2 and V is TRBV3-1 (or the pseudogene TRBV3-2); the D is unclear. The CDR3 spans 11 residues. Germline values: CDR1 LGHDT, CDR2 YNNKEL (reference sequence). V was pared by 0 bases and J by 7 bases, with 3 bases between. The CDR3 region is CASSQESGYTF. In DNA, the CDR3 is TGTGCCAGCAGCCAAGAATCTGGCTACACCTTC.

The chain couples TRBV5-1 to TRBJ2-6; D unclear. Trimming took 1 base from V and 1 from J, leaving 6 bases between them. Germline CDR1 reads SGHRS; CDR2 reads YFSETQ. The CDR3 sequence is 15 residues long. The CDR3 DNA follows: TGCGCCAGCAGCTTGAAGTCTTCTGGGGCCAACGTCCTGACTTTC. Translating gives CASSLKSSGANVLTF.

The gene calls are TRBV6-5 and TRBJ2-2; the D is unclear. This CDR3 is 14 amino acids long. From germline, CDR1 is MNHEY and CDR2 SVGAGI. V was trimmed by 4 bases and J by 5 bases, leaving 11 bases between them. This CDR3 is CASSFNSLTGELFF. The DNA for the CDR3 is TGTGCCAGCAGTTTTAACTCGTTGACCGGGGAGCTGTTTTTT.

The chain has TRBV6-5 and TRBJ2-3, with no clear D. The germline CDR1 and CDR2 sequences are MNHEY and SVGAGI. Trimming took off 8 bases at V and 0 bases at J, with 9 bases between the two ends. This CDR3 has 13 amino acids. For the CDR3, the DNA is TGTGCCAGCGGGCTTTCAAGCACAGATACGCAGTATTTT. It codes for CASGLSSTDTQYF.

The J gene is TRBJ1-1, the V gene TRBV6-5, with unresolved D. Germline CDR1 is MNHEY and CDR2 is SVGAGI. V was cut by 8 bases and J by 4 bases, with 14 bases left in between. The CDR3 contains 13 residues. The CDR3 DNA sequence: TGTGCCAGCCGCGACGGAGTGTCCACTGAAGCTTTCTTT. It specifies CASRDGVSTEAFF.

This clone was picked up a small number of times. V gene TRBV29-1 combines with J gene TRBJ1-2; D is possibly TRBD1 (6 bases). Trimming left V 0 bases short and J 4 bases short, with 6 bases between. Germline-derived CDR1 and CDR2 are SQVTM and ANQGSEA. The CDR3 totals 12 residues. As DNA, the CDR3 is TGCAGCGTTGAAGAGGACAGCTATGGCTACACCTTC. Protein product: CSVEEDSYGYTF. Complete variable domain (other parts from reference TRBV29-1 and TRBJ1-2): SAVISQKPSRDICQRGTSLTIQCQVDSQVTMMFWYRQQPGQSLTLIATANQGSEATYESGFVIDKFPISRPNLTFSTLTVSNMSPEDSSIYLCSVEEDSYGYTFGSGTRLTVV.

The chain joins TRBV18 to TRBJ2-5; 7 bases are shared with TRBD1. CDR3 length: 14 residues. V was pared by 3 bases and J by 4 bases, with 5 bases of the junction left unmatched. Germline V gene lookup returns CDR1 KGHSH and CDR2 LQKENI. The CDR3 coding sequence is TGTGCCAGCTCACCTCAAGGGGGCCGAGAGACCCAGTACTTC. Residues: CASSPQGGRETQYF.

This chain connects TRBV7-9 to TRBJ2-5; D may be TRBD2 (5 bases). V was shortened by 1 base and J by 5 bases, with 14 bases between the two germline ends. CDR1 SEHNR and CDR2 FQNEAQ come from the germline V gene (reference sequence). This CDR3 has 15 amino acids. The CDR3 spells CASSLVGPRGETQYF. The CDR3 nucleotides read TGTGCCAGCAGCTTAGTGGGCCCCCGAGGGGAGACCCAGTACTTC.

The CDR3 region is CASSLGTSGNTDTQYF. The DNA of the CDR3 is TGTGCCAGCAGCCTCGGGACTAGCGGGAACACAGATACGCAGTATTTT. The rearrangement uses TRBV3-1 (or the pseudogene TRBV3-2) and TRBJ2-3, with TRBD2 matching over 13 bases. Trimming at V came to 4 bases and at J to 2 bases, leaving 3 bases not matched to a gene. The CDR3 consists of 16 residues. From germline, CDR1 is LGHDT and CDR2 YNNKEL (reference sequence).

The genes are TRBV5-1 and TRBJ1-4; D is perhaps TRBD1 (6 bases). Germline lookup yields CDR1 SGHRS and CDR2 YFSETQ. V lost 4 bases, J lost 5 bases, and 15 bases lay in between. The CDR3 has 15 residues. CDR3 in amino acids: CASSVMGTGNEKLFF. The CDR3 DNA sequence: TGCGCCAGCAGCGTCATGGGCACAGGGAATGAAAAACTGTTTTTT.

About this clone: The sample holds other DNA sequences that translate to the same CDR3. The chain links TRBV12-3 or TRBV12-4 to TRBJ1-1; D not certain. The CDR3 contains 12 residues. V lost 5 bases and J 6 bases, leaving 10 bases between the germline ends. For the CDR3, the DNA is TGTGCCAGCAGTGGATATAGGGCTGAAGCTTTCTTT. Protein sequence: CASSGYRAEAFF.

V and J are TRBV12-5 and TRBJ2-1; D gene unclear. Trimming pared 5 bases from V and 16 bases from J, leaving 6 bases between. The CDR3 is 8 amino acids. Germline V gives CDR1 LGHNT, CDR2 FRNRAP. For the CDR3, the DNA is TGTGCTAGTGGTGAAAGTTTCTTC. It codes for CASGESFF.

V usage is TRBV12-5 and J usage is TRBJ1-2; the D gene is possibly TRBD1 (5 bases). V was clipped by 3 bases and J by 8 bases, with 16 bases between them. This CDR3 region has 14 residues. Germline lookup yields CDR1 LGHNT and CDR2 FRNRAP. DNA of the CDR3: TGTGCTAGTGGTTTCGGCAGGGACTTGGCGGGCTACACCTTC. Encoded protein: CASGFGRDLAGYTF.

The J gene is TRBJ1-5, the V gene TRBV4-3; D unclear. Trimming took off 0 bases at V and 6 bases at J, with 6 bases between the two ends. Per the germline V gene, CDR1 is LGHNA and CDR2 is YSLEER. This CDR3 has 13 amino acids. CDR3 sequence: CASSQETSQPQHF. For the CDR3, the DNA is TGCGCCAGCAGCCAAGAGACTTCTCAGCCCCAGCATTTT.